This T cell receptor delta chain was sequenced in a study of gamma-delta T cells after stem cell transplantation. The CDR3 is 22 amino acids. CDR1 is GEAIGNYY, CDR2 EKD, per germline. TCRdb called clones anew from the RT-PCR reads with CATT. Of about 710 delta-chain clones in the sample, roughly 1.2% are singletons; the top ten hold over 70%. With respect to this clone: One base separates it from a far larger clone, so it is likely a read error. The same CDR3 arises from other DNA sequences in this sample as well.

This chain links TRDV2 with TRDJ1, with 8 bases matching TRDD3. Sequenced sample: gamma-delta T cells. This TCR derives from a human donor. It is not recorded whose cells these are; they may come from a transplant donor. The CDR3: CACDTLPTPLTGGHPYTDKLIF. The DNA of the CDR3 is TGCGCCTGTGACACCTTGCCTACCCCACTTACTGGGGGGCATCCTTACACCGATAAACTCATCTTT.